Listed below are T cell receptor beta chains from one sample, sequenced in a study of control samples from healthy donors and cancer patients. TCRdb's table, derived via immunoSEQ multiplex PCR, lists solely in-frame clones and lacks some. The sample has about 130,000 clones; around 93% are singletons. The sequencing sample was made of blood. The receptors were sampled from a woman between 50 and 59 years old in good health. Both conserved end residues are part of each CDR3. Fields, in order: CDR3 protein, CDR3 DNA, V gene, J gene, D gene. The D gene is left open where the match is weak.

CDR3 protein: CASSYGGDTEAFF
CDR3 DNA: TGTGCCAGCAGTTACGGCGGGGACACTGAAGCTTTCTTT
V gene: TRBV6-5
J gene: TRBJ1-1
D gene: NA

CDR3 protein: CASSFFRTGGREKLFF
CDR3 DNA: TGCGCCAGCAGCTTTTTCCGGACAGGGGGCCGGGAAAAACTGTTTTTT
V gene: TRBV5-1
J gene: TRBJ1-4
D gene: TRBD1

CDR3 protein: CASSIDRTGRQETQYF
CDR3 DNA: TGTGCCAGTAGTATAGATCGGACAGGGCGCCAAGAGACCCAGTACTTC
V gene: TRBV19
J gene: TRBJ2-5
D gene: TRBD1

CDR3 protein: CASSPMGIQETQYF
CDR3 DNA: TGTGCCAGCAGCCCAATGGGGATACAGGAGACCCAGTACTTC
V gene: TRBV3-1/TRBV3-2
J gene: TRBJ2-5
D gene: NA

CDR3 protein: CASTPLGRGTSLHGYTF
CDR3 DNA: TGTGCCAGCACCCCGCTTGGCAGGGGGACCTCCCTTCATGGCTACACCTTC
V gene: TRBV5-6
J gene: TRBJ1-2
D gene: TRBD1

CDR3 protein: CASSQEGQSNTGELFF
CDR3 DNA: TGTGCCAGCAGCCAAGAGGGGCAATCGAACACCGGGGAGCTGTTTTTT
V gene: TRBV3-1/TRBV3-2
J gene: TRBJ2-2
D gene: NA

CDR3 protein: CASSLQGVFYGYTF
CDR3 DNA: TGTGCCAGCAGCCTACAGGGGGTCTTCTATGGCTACACCTTC
V gene: TRBV28
J gene: TRBJ1-2
D gene: TRBD1

CDR3 protein: CASSALAGGLNEQFF
CDR3 DNA: TGTGCCAGCAGTGCCCTAGCGGGGGGTCTCAATGAGCAGTTCTTC
V gene: TRBV9
J gene: TRBJ2-1
D gene: TRBD2

CDR3 protein: CASSSTGEQYF
CDR3 DNA: TGTGCCAGCAGCTCGACAGGAGAGCAGTACTTC
V gene: TRBV13
J gene: TRBJ2-7
D gene: NA

CDR3 protein: CASGWELEKLFF
CDR3 DNA: TGTGCTAGTGGTTGGGAGCTTGAAAAACTGTTTTTT
V gene: TRBV12-5
J gene: TRBJ1-4
D gene: NA